This TCR beta chain was found in a study of blood T cell repertoires in COVID-19. Across the study: The United States, Italy and Spain supplied acute and convalescent COVID-19 samples. PBMCs, B-cell-depleted T cells, or T cells were the source of the cDNA or gDNA that made up the material.

This CDR3 is 15 amino acids long. Trimming shortened V by 2 bases and J by 0 bases, and 9 bases separated the two germline ends. CDR1 is SGHDT, CDR2 YYEEEE, per germline. Per the authors' pipeline: Estimation of nucleated cell counts relied on the amplification of reference gene primers. The data were produced by immunoSEQ multiplex PCR, yet TCRdb's version contains in-frame clones alone and is incomplete. Clone size and V and J calls were adopted from that table, with D and trimming inferred from the DNA. The sample consists of under 150,000 clones, around 78% of them appearing once. The material sequenced was peripheral blood. The rearrangement links TRBV5-6 to TRBJ1-5, with D unclear. This TCR was sampled from a man aged 25 to 40 with acute or convalescent COVID-19. The CDR3 here is CASSLFAGSNQPQHF. The DNA of the CDR3 is TGTGCCAGCAGCTTATTCGCGGGTAGCAATCAGCCCCAGCATTTT.